Included here is one T cell receptor beta chain sequence, with context. Its antigen is undetermined. Other DNA sequences in this sample translate to the same CDR3. The source of the sample is a study of shared clonotypes between healthy human individuals. Profiling relied on immunoSEQ multiplex PCR, and the TCRdb table lists in-frame clones only, not all of them. The sample lists roughly 700,000 clones; under 80% were seen once. Germline assignment: CDR1 MNHNY and CDR2 SVGAGI (reference sequence). Trimming stripped 4 bases from V and 1 base from J, with 4 bases between. CDR3 length: 12 amino acids. The study's findings and limits: For naive CD4 cells, around 5.1% of clonotypes were shared across four donors. An anticipated effect of sequencing depth on clonotype sharing among donors was recognized. Estimated clonotype richness was generally higher in naive than memory subsets.

The material sequenced was memory CD4+ T cells sorted from blood. As to subset: CD45RA-negative fraction. This receptor was obtained from a woman in her twenties or thirties in good health. This sequence joins TRBV6-6 and TRBJ1-1; D unresolved. CDR3 residues: CASSWGNTEAFF. The CDR3 nucleotides read TGTGCCAGCAGTTGGGGGAACACTGAAGCTTTCTTT.